The 18 T cell receptor beta chains given below trace back to one sample, sequenced in a study of T cell responses to AZD1222 COVID-19 vaccine. The method was immunoSEQ multiplex PCR; TCRdb's version includes in-frame clones alone and lacks a portion of them. The sample includes about 140,000 clones, roughly 89% seen only once; the top ten take over 1.5%. Material: peripheral blood, obtained on day 0 of AZD1222 vaccination. The receptor set was obtained from an adult in good health.

This clone has only one observation. The chain combines TRBV27 with TRBJ1-2, with a possible D match to TRBD1 (5 bases). Trimming shortened V by 5 bases and J by 4 bases, and 26 bases separated the two germline ends. Germline CDR1 reads MNHEY; CDR2 reads SMNVEV (reference sequence). The CDR3 has 18 residues. CDR3 loop: CASSPLGTFLGLAYGYTF. DNA for the CDR3: TGTGCCAGCAGTCCCCTAGGGACTTTCCTGGGGCTCGCCTATGGCTACACCTTC.

This clone was seen a single time. This chain connects TRBV15 to TRBJ1-3; D gene uncertain. This CDR3 comprises 14 residues. V was trimmed by 1 base and J by 2 bases, leaving 6 bases between them. CDR1 LNHNV and CDR2 YYDKDF come from the germline V gene (reference sequence). The CDR3 here is CATSRGRTGNTIYF. The CDR3, as DNA: TGTGCCACCAGCAGAGGGAGAACTGGAAACACCATATATTTT.

Written as DNA, the CDR3 is TGTGCCATCAGTGTTAGTCAAGAGACCCAGTACTTC. It specifies CAISVSQETQYF. This chain joins TRBV10-3 and TRBJ2-5, with D unclear. Germline CDR1 ENHRY, CDR2 SYGVKD. V lost 4 bases and J 2 bases, leaving 5 bases between the germline ends. This CDR3 comprises 12 residues.

V is TRBV25-1 and J is TRBJ1-1; 9 bases fit TRBD1. The length of the CDR3 is 15 residues. Germline V lookup: CDR1 MGHDK, CDR2 SYGVNS. Trimming at V came to 3 bases and at J to 3 bases, leaving 5 bases not matched to a gene. CDR3 sequence (DNA): TGTGCCAGCAGTGACCCTAGGACAGGGGACACTGAAGCTTTCTTT. It yields the protein CASSDPRTGDTEAFF.

In this sample, this clone turned up once. The rearrangement links TRBV7-9 to TRBJ2-1, with 12 bases matching TRBD1. This CDR3 spans 17 amino acids. V lost 5 bases and J lost 0; bases outside the gene matches: 5. CDR1 SEHNR and CDR2 FQNEAQ come from the germline V gene (reference sequence). The CDR3 nucleotides read TGTGCCAGCAGCCTGGGACAGGGGGCTTACTCCTACAATGAGCAGTTCTTC. Encoded protein: CASSLGQGAYSYNEQFF.

This sequence joins TRBV15 and TRBJ1-2, with D possibly being TRBD1 (5 bases). Trimming removed 0 bases at V and 5 bases at J, with 16 bases between. This CDR3 spans 16 amino acids. Germline V lookup: CDR1 LNHNV, CDR2 YYDKDF (reference sequence). In nucleotides, the CDR3 is TGTGCCACCAGCAGAGATGGGGACGGTGGATTTTATGGCTACACCTTC. Its translation: CATSRDGDGGFYGYTF.

V and J are TRBV9 and TRBJ2-1, with D maybe TRBD2 (6 bases). The CDR3 is made up of 15 amino acids. V was pared by 1 base and J by 6 bases, with 14 bases between. Per the germline V gene, CDR1 is SGDLS and CDR2 is YYNGEE. The CDR3 protein is CASSVRRDPGNEQFF. CDR3 DNA: TGTGCCAGCAGCGTACGGAGGGACCCTGGCAATGAGCAGTTCTTC.

The chain recombines TRBV5-8 with TRBJ1-5, with D possibly TRBD1 on 6 matching bases. This CDR3 spans 13 amino acids. Germline CDR1 is SGHTS and CDR2 is YDEGEE. Trimming removed 3 bases at V and 5 bases at J, with 9 bases between. CDR3 residues: CASSSQGHQPQHF. The CDR3 region has the DNA TGTGCCAGCAGCTCCCAGGGGCATCAGCCCCAGCATTTT.

The chain employs TRBV2 and TRBJ2-3; 9 bases map to TRBD1. The ends lost 6 bases at V and 2 bases at J; junction bases unmatched: 6. The CDR3 spans 15 residues. The germline V gene encodes CDR1 SNHLY and CDR2 FYNNEI. The chain's CDR3 is CASRQGTGSTDTQYF. CDR3 DNA: TGTGCCAGCAGACAGGGGACAGGGTCCACAGATACGCAGTATTTT. The whole variable domain, remainder taken from reference TRBV2 and TRBJ2-3, is EPEVTQTPSHQVTQMGQEVILRCVPISNHLYFYWYRQILGQKVEFLVSFYNNEISEKSEIFDDQFSVERPDGSNFTLKIRSTKLEDSAMYFCASRQGTGSTDTQYFGPGTRLTVL.

This chain uses TRBV5-1 with TRBJ1-3, with 8 bases that match TRBD1. The germline CDR1 and CDR2 sequences are SGHRS and YFSETQ. CDR3 length equals 15 residues. V was pared by 5 bases and J by 0 bases, with 4 bases of the junction left unmatched. CDR3 nucleotides: TGCGCCAGCAGTCGTCAGGGGGCCTCTGGAAACACCATATATTTT. Its protein is CASSRQGASGNTIYF.

The chain recombines TRBV7-3 with TRBJ2-1; 7 bases are a match to TRBD2. The junction had 4 bases not matched to a gene; V was cut back by 1 base and J by 1 base. The germline gives CDR1 SGHTA, CDR2 FQGTGA. The length of the CDR3 is 16 residues. In DNA form, the CDR3 reads TGTGCCAGCAGCTTAAGCGGGAGTATGTCCTACAATGAGCAGTTCTTC. Amino acids: CASSLSGSMSYNEQFF.

The V gene is TRBV20-1, the J gene TRBJ1-1; D unresolved. Germline CDR1 reads DFQATT; CDR2 reads SNEGSKA (reference sequence). The V end was cut by 3 bases, the J end by 2 bases, with 10 bases between. The CDR3 totals 13 residues. CDR3 nucleotides: TGCAGTGCTAGTGCAGGCCTCAACACTGAAGCTTTCTTT. Encoded protein: CSASAGLNTEAFF.

The chain joins TRBV19 to TRBJ1-5; possibly TRBD1 for D (6 bases). Germline V gene lookup returns CDR1 LNHDA and CDR2 SQIVND (reference sequence). The V gene lost 2 bases and the J gene lost 0 bases, with 8 bases spanning the gap. The CDR3 has 15 residues. This CDR3 reads CASSIQGSSNQPQHF. CDR3 nucleotide sequence: TGTGCCAGTAGTATACAGGGGAGTAGCAATCAGCCCCAGCATTTT.

The chain uses TRBV3-1 (or the pseudogene TRBV3-2) and TRBJ2-5; 12 bases fit TRBD2. This CDR3 comprises 23 residues. V shed 2 bases and J 4 bases; nucleotides not matched to a gene: 26. Looked up from germline, CDR1 is LGHDT and CDR2 is YNNKEL (reference sequence). The CDR3 coding sequence is TGTGCCAGCAGCCAAAATTATCTCTTGACTAGCGGGAGACTACCGCTGGGGACAGAGACCCAGTACTTC. Its protein is CASSQNYLLTSGRLPLGTETQYF.

This clone was seen only once. The genes are TRBV14 and TRBJ2-7; TRBD1 agrees at 7 bases. V trimming: 3 bases; J trimming: 7 bases; junction bases outside the gene matches: 9. CDR1 is SGHDN and CDR2 is FVKESK in the germline V gene. This CDR3 has 14 amino acids. CDR3 protein: CASSHEQGSREQYF. CDR3 nucleotides: TGTGCCAGCAGCCACGAACAGGGGTCAAGAGAGCAGTACTTC.

Points on this clone: The same CDR3 arises from other DNA sequences in this sample as well. CDR3 sequence (DNA): TGTGCCAGCAGTCTCTTGAACACTGAAGCTTTCTTT. Its protein product is CASSLLNTEAFF. The V gene is TRBV28, the J gene TRBJ1-1, with D uncertain. This CDR3 comprises 12 residues. In germline, CDR1 is MDHEN, CDR2 SYDVKM. V dropped 5 bases and J dropped 0 bases, with 4 bases sitting between them.

V and J are TRBV5-1 and TRBJ2-1; D ambiguous. CDR1 is SGHRS and CDR2 is YFSETQ in the germline V gene. Trimming stripped 1 base from V and 1 base from J, with 12 bases between. The CDR3 consists of 16 residues. The CDR3 loop reads CASSLLYSVSYNEQFF. The CDR3 region has the DNA TGCGCCAGCAGCTTGTTGTATTCGGTTTCCTACAATGAGCAGTTCTTC. Based on the CDR3 plus reference TRBV5-1 and TRBJ2-1, the full variable domain is KAGVTQTPRYLIKTRGQQVTLSCSPISGHRSVSWYQQTPGQGLQFLFEYFSETQRNKGNFPGRFSGRQFSNSRSEMNVSTLELGDSALYLCASSLLYSVSYNEQFFGPGTRLTVL.

This clone has a single count. The J gene is TRBJ2-7, the V gene TRBV2; 9 nucleotides line up with TRBD2. Trimming removed 6 bases from V and 3 bases from J; junction bases left unmatched: 3. The CDR3 extends over 13 amino acids. Germline assignment: CDR1 SNHLY and CDR2 FYNNEI. The CDR3 sequence is CASSPTSGYEQYF. In nucleotides, the CDR3 is TGTGCCAGCAGCCCGACTAGCGGCTACGAGCAGTACTTC. The variable domain in full, with the rest retrieved from reference TRBV2 and TRBJ2-7, is EPEVTQTPSHQVTQMGQEVILRCVPISNHLYFYWYRQILGQKVEFLVSFYNNEISEKSEIFDDQFSVERPDGSNFTLKIRSTKLEDSAMYFCASSPTSGYEQYFGPGTRLTVT.